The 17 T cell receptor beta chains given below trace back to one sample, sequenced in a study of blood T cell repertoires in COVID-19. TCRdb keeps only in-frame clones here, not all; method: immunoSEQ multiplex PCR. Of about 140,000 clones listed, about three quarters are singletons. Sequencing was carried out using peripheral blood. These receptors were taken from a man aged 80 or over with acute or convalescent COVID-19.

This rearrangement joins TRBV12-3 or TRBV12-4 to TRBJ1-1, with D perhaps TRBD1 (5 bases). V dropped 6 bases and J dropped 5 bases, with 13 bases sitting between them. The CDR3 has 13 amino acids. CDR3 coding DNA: TGTGCCAGCAGCCTAACCCAGGGAACTGAAGCTTTCTTT. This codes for CASSLTQGTEAFF.

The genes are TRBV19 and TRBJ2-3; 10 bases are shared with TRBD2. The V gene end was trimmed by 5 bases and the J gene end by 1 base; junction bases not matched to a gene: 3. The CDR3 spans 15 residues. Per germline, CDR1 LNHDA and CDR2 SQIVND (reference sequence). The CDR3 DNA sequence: TGTGCCAGTAGTTCCCTAGCGGGGGGCACAGATACGCAGTATTTT. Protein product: CASSSLAGGTDTQYF.

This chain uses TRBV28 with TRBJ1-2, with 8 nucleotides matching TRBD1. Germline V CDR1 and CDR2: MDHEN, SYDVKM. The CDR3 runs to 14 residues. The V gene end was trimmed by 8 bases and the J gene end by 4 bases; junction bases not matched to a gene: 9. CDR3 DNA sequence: TGTGCCAGCTCAGGGACAGGAGTAAGCTATGGCTACACCTTC. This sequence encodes CASSGTGVSYGYTF.

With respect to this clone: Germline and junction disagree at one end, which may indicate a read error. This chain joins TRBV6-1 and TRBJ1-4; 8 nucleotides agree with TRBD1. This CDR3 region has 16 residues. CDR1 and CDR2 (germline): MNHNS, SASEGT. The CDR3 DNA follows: TGTGCCAGCAGCGAAGGACAGGGAAGGGTCGCTGAAAAACTGTTTTTT. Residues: CASSEGQGRVAEKLFF.

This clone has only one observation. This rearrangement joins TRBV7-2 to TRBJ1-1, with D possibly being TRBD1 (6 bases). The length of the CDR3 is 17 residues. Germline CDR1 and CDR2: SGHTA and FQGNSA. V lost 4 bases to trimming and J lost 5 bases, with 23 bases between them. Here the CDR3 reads CASSSGPRQVRGTEAFF. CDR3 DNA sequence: TGTGCCAGCAGCTCCGGACCGAGACAGGTCCGAGGGACTGAAGCTTTCTTT.

CDR3 sequence: CASSQGTSGGALETQYF. In DNA, the CDR3 is TGTGCCAGCAGCCAGGGGACTAGCGGGGGGGCTCTGGAGACCCAGTACTTC. The chain combines TRBV6-2 or TRBV6-3 with TRBJ2-5, with 16 bases aligning to TRBD2. The CDR3 is 17 amino acids. CDR1 and CDR2 (germline): MNHEY, SVGEGT. With V trimmed by 6 bases and J by 5 bases, 9 bases remained unmatched.

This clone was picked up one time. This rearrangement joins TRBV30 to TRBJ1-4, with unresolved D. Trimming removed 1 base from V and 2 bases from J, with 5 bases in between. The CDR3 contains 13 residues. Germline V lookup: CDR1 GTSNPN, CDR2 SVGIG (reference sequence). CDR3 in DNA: TGTGCCTGGAGTGGTCGGACTAATGAAAAACTGTTTTTT. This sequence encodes CAWSGRTNEKLFF.

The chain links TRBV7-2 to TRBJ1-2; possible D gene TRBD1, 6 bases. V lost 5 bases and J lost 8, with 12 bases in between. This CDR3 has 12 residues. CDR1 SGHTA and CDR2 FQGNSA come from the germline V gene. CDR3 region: CASSPTGWGYTF. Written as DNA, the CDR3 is TGTGCCAGCAGCCCGACAGGATGGGGCTACACCTTC.

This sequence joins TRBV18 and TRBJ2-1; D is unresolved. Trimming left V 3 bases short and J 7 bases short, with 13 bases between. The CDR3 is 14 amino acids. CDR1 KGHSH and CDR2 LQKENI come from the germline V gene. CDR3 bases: TGTGCCAGCTCACCTGGCAACAGCCCTAATGAGCAGTTCTTC. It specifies CASSPGNSPNEQFF.

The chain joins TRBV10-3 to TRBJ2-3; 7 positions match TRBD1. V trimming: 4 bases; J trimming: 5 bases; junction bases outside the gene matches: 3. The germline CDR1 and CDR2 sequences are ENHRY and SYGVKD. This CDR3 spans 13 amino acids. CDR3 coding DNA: TGTGCCATCAGTGGTAGGGGGCGAGATACGCAGTATTTT. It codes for CAISGRGRDTQYF.

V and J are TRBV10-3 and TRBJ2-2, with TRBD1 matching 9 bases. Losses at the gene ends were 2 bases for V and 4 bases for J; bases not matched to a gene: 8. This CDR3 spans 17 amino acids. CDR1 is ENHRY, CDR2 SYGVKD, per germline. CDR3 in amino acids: CAISEDTGGAGTGELFF. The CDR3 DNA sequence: TGTGCCATCAGTGAGGATACAGGGGGCGCGGGCACCGGGGAGCTGTTTTTT.

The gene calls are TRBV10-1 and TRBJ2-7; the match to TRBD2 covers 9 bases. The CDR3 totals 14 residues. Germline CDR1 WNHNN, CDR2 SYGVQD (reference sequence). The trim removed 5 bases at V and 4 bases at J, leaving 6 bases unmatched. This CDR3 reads CASSPLAGLYEQYF. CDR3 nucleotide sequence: TGCGCCAGCAGTCCTCTAGCGGGGCTATACGAGCAGTACTTC.

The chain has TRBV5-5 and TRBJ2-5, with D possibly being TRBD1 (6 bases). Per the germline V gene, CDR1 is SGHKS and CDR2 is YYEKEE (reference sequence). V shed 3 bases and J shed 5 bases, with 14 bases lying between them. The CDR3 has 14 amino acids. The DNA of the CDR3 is TGTGCCAGCAGCTACAATACAGGGCTGGAGACCCAGTACTTC. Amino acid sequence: CASSYNTGLETQYF. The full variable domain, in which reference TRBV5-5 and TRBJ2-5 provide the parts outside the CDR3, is DAGVTQSPTHLIKTRGQQVTLRCSPISGHKSVSWYQQVLGQGPQFIFQYYEKEERGRGNFPDRFSARQFPNYSSELNVNALLLGDSALYLCASSYNTGLETQYFGPGTRLLVL.

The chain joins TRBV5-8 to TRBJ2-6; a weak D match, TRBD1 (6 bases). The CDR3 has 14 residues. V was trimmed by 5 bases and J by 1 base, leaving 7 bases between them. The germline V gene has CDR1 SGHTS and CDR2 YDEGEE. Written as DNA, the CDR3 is TGTGCCAGCAGTACAGGGTCTGGGGCCAACGTCCTGACTTTC. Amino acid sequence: CASSTGSGANVLTF.

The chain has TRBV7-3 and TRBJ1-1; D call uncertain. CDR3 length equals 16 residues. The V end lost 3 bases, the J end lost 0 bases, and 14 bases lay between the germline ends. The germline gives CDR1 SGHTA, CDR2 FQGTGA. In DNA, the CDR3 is TGTGCCAGCAGCTTGGGTGGGTCGGGTCTGAACACTGAAGCTTTCTTT. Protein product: CASSLGGSGLNTEAFF. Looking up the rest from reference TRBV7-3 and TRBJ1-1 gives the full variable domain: GAGVSQTPSNKVTEKGKYVELRCDPISGHTALYWYRQSLGQGPEFLIYFQGTGAADDSGLPNDRFFAVRPEGSVSTLKIQRTERGDSAVYLCASSLGGSGLNTEAFFGQGTRLTVV.

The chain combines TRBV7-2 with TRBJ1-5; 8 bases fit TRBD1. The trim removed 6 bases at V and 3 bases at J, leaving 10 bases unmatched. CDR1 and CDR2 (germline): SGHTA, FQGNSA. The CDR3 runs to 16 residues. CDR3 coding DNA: TGTGCCAGCAGGTCGGAGACAGGGGCAGACAATCAGCCCCAGCATTTT. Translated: CASRSETGADNQPQHF.

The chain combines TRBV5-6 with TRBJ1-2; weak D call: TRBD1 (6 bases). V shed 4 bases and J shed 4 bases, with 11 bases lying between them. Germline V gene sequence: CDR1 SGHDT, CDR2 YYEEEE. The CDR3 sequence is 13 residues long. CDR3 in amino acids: CASSAGTPYGYTF. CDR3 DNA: TGTGCCAGCAGCGCTGGGACACCCTATGGCTACACCTTC.